The entry that follows covers one T cell receptor (beta chain) sequence. The antigen is unknown. The data were obtained in a study of cytomegalovirus exposure and HLA in healthy donors. Study-wide background: For the roughly 370 genotyped donors, approximately 83% fell within the Caucasian-associated ancestry cluster.

Study results and limitations: In an earlier analysis, about 87% or about 30%: the productive usage of most TCR beta V segments. The classifier was said to identify cytomegalovirus status with high specificity and sensitivity.

The CDR3 covers 16 residues. V gave up 4 bases and J gave up 0 bases, with 10 bases separating them. CDR1 SEHNR and CDR2 FQNEAQ come from the germline V gene (reference sequence). Primers for the PCR totalled 60 Vbeta and 13 Jbeta. Only in-frame clones appear in the TCRdb table, and some are missing; sequencing was by immunoSEQ multiplex PCR. The top ten hold about 11% of the sample, which has roughly 130,000 clones, 82% seen once. This chain uses TRBV7-9 with TRBJ2-6; D gene ambiguous. The sequenced sample was PBMCs. This clonotype was obtained from a male donor in good health and CMV-seropositive. The CDR3: CASSYDIYSGANVLTF. The CDR3 nucleotides read TGTGCCAGCAGCTATGACATATACTCTGGGGCCAACGTCCTGACTTTC.